The 8 T cell receptor beta chains below were found in one sample sequenced in a study of T cells after yellow fever vaccination. TCRdb re-analysed the 5' RACE reads in MiXCR, keeping a single row per CDR3 protein. The data show more than 450,000 distinct CDR3 sequences, about a fifth seen once. The material was PBMCs, obtained approximately 22 days after the first yellow fever vaccination. Receptors were obtained from a man younger than 35 who received the YFV17D yellow fever vaccine.

The genes are TRBV4-1 and TRBJ1-4; no firm D call. Germline V gene data show CDR1 as MGHRA and CDR2 as YSYEKL. V lost 0 bases and J 6 bases, leaving 14 bases between the germline ends. The CDR3 sequence is 16 residues long. CDR3: CASSQEPKVYDEKLFF. The CDR3 region has the DNA TGCGCCAGCAGCCAAGAACCCAAGGTCTACGATGAAAAACTGTTTTTT.

This clonotype was detected only a few times. The chain is built from TRBV7-2 and TRBJ1-1, with 9 bases lining up with TRBD1. Losses at the gene ends were 2 bases for V and 8 bases for J; bases not matched to a gene: 3. Germline loops: CDR1 SGHTA, CDR2 FQGNSA. The CDR3 is 13 amino acids. CDR3 bases: TGTGCCAGCAGCTTAACAGGGGGCTTAGAAGCTTTCTTT. Its translation is CASSLTGGLEAFF.

This clonotype has just a few counts. The chain uses TRBV28 and TRBJ1-6, with 11 bases aligning to TRBD1. V trimming: 6 bases; J trimming: 11 bases; junction bases outside the gene matches: 9. Per germline, CDR1 MDHEN and CDR2 SYDVKM. The CDR3 has 15 residues. The CDR3 DNA reads as TGTGCCAGCAGATACTCAGGACAGGGGGCAACACCCCTCCACTTT. The encoded protein is CASRYSGQGATPLHF.

This clonotype was observed a few times. This chain joins TRBV5-1 and TRBJ2-5; D is unresolved. Germline V gene lookup returns CDR1 SGHRS and CDR2 YFSETQ. Between the trimmed V and J ends, which lost 0 bases and 3 bases, there was a span of 9 bases. This CDR3 is 14 amino acids long. The CDR3 DNA reads as TGCGCCAGCAGCTTGGTTACTAAAGAAGAGACCCAGTACTTC. Translation: CASSLVTKEETQYF.

The chain couples TRBV5-5 to TRBJ1-3; D remains unclear. With 3 bases removed from V and 4 bases from J, the gap between germline ends came to 8 bases. Germline assignment: CDR1 SGHKS and CDR2 YYEKEE (reference sequence). The length of the CDR3 is 13 residues. CDR3 nucleotides: TGTGCCAGCAGCTACGTAGGGGGAAACACCATATATTTT. Amino acid sequence: CASSYVGGNTIYF.

This clonotype was detected a few times. The V gene is TRBV28, the J gene TRBJ2-7, with 10 bases lining up with TRBD2. In germline, CDR1 is MDHEN, CDR2 SYDVKM. V dropped 6 bases and J dropped 3; count of bases not matched to a gene: 8. This CDR3 is 15 amino acids long. As DNA, the CDR3 is TGTGCCAGCAGACCGCAACTAGCGGGGAACTACGAGCAGTACGTC. Amino acid sequence: CASRPQLAGNYEQYV.

This clonotype was picked up one time. V usage is TRBV7-6 and J usage is TRBJ1-2; D is unresolved. Per germline, CDR1 SGHVS and CDR2 FNYEAQ. V gave up 1 base and J gave up 4 bases, with 16 bases separating them. The CDR3 loop spans 16 amino acids. CDR3 residues: CASSLGPERELYGYTF. CDR3 nucleotides: TGTGCCAGCAGCTTAGGGCCCGAGAGGGAACTCTATGGCTACACCTTC.

This clonotype came up a few times. The V call is TRBV4-2, the J call TRBJ2-3; 11 nucleotides agree with TRBD2. Germline-derived CDR1 and CDR2 are LGHNA and YNFKEQ. J was trimmed by 5 bases and V by 1 base; bases with no gene match: 8. The CDR3 has 17 residues. The CDR3 spells CASSQVGKLAGEDTQYF. CDR3 sequence (DNA): TGTGCCAGCAGCCAAGTCGGAAAACTAGCGGGGGAAGATACGCAGTATTTT.